This TCR beta chain stems from a study of cytomegalovirus exposure and HLA in healthy donors. Whole-study findings and limits: A later analysis showed TCR association rates differing by HLA locus, peaking at DRB1 and lowest at HLA-C.

Losses at the gene ends were 8 bases for V and 3 bases for J; bases not matched to a gene: 7. The germline V gene has CDR1 MNHEY and CDR2 SVGAGI. This CDR3 comprises 14 residues. A note on this clone: The antigen remains undetermined.

The PCR made use of 60 Vbeta and 13 Jbeta primers. Repertoires were generated with immunoSEQ multiplex PCR, while TCRdb's copy carries only in-frame clones and drops some. The sample lists some 130,000 clones, 75% to 90% occurring once. The chain couples TRBV6-5 to TRBJ2-3; 8 bases align to TRBD2. Sequencing was performed on PBMCs. The sequence derives from a male donor in good health and CMV-seronegative. The CDR3: CASRQRGGTDTQYF. CDR3 DNA: TGTGCCAGCCGGCAACGGGGGGGAACAGATACGCAGTATTTT.